Presented here are 2 T cell receptor beta chains from one specimen sequenced in a study of T cell responses to AZD1222 COVID-19 vaccine. Clones were read by immunoSEQ multiplex PCR, and TCRdb kept only the in-frame ones, dropping some. The data show more than 150,000 clones, around 88% seen once. The sequenced sample was peripheral blood, obtained on day 0 of AZD1222 vaccination. These receptors were obtained from an adult in good health.

In this sample, this clone turned up once. This sequence joins TRBV6-5 and TRBJ1-6, with 8 bases lining up with TRBD1. The V gene's germline CDR1 is MNHEY and CDR2 SVGAGI. The CDR3 totals 14 residues. V was clipped by 6 bases and J by 8 bases; unmatched bases: 6. The CDR3 DNA reads TGTGCCAGCAGACAGGGGGTTAGGTATTCACCCCTCCACTTT. This sequence encodes CASRQGVRYSPLHF.

The chain recombines TRBV7-3 with TRBJ2-3; D perhaps matches TRBD2 (6 bases). V was cut by 5 bases and J by 2 bases, with 14 bases left in between. CDR1 SGHTA and CDR2 FQGTGA come from the germline V gene. The CDR3 runs to 15 residues. DNA of the CDR3: TGTGCCAGCAGCACCCAGGGACTTCACACAGATACGCAGTATTTT. As protein: CASSTQGLHTDTQYF.